This entry lists 23 T cell receptor beta chains sequenced from one sample in a study of type 1 regulatory T cells. TCRdb re-analysed the reads in MiXCR, keeping a single row per CDR3 protein. This table has 60,000 to 70,000 distinct CDR3 sequences, roughly 50% appearing once. Antigen specificity for these receptors is unknown. The sample taken for sequencing was cultured non-Tr1 T cells, either the whole culture or a sorted T cell fraction (not recorded which). Every receptor here comes from a human donor in good health.

J is TRBJ1-1 and V is TRBV6-1, with D maybe TRBD1 (5 bases). The CDR3 has 15 amino acids. In germline, CDR1 is MNHNS, CDR2 SASEGT. Trimming pared 2 bases from V and 4 bases from J, leaving 14 bases between. The CDR3 DNA follows: TGTGCCAGCAGTGAACCGCGGGGCGGGAGCACTGAAGCTTTCTTT. This translates into CASSEPRGGSTEAFF.

The chain recombines TRBV5-1 with TRBJ2-1; 7 nucleotides line up with TRBD2. The CDR3 is 18 amino acids. Germline V gene sequence: CDR1 SGHRS, CDR2 YFSETQ. After removal of 2 bases from V and 2 bases from J, the junction contained 13 bases not matched to a gene. The CDR3 nucleotides are TGCGCCAGCAGCTTTGTGAGCGTCGGCGGGGGAGCCTACAATGAGCAGTTCTTC. This codes for CASSFVSVGGGAYNEQFF.

This clonotype occurred a few times. This chain uses TRBV6-1 with TRBJ2-7, with 10 bases that match TRBD2. There are 14 residues in the CDR3. The V segment lost 7 bases and the J segment 2 bases; nucleotides outside the gene matches: 5. Germline-derived CDR1 and CDR2 are MNHNS and SASEGT. CDR3 DNA sequence: TGTGCCAGCACCCTTAGCGGGGGGACCTACGAGCAGTACTTC. Translating it yields CASTLSGGTYEQYF.

In its sample, this clonotype was seen a few times. This chain connects TRBV12-5 to TRBJ1-1, with a weak D call TRBD1 (6 bases). CDR3 length: 14 residues. Looked up from germline, CDR1 is LGHNT and CDR2 is FRNRAP. V gave up 4 bases and J gave up 1 base, with 10 bases separating them. The CDR3 is CASGYRTENTEAFF. DNA of the CDR3: TGTGCTAGTGGTTATAGGACAGAGAACACTGAAGCTTTCTTT. Drawing the rest from reference TRBV12-5 and TRBJ1-1, the complete variable domain is DARVTQTPRHKVTEMGQEVTMRCQPILGHNTVFWYRQTMMQGLELLAYFRNRAPLDDSGMPKDRFSAEMPDATLATLKIQPSEPRDSAVYFCASGYRTENTEAFFGQGTRLTVV.

This clonotype has a count of ten or more. V usage is TRBV30 and J usage is TRBJ1-1, with D tentatively TRBD1 (5 bases). The germline V and J ends were trimmed by 3 bases and 1 base, with 12 bases remaining between them. This CDR3 has 14 amino acids. Germline-derived CDR1 and CDR2 are GTSNPN and SVGIG (reference sequence). CDR3 amino acids: CAWRREGPNTEAFF. In DNA form, the CDR3 reads TGTGCCTGGAGACGAGAGGGACCGAACACTGAAGCTTTCTTT.

At least ten counts were recorded for this clonotype. This chain connects TRBV20-1 to TRBJ2-3; no firm D call. This CDR3 contains 12 residues. The germline V gene encodes CDR1 DFQATT and CDR2 SNEGSKA (reference sequence). Deletions cut 5 bases from V and 3 bases from J, with 9 bases between. DNA of the CDR3: TGCAGTGCTCCCGACCGGACAGATACGCAGTATTTT. This sequence encodes CSAPDRTDTQYF.

The chain combines TRBV20-1 with TRBJ2-5, with TRBD2 identical over 14 bases. J gave up 4 bases and V 6 bases, and 10 bases lay outside the gene matches. CDR3 size: 16 residues. Looked up from germline, CDR1 is DFQATT and CDR2 is SNEGSKA (reference sequence). CDR3 amino acids: CSARLAGGTGSETQYF. The CDR3 nucleotides are TGCAGTGCGAGACTAGCGGGGGGGACGGGTTCAGAGACCCAGTACTTC.

This chain uses TRBV20-1 with TRBJ2-5; D is possibly TRBD1 or TRBD2 (5 bases each). V was pared by 3 bases and J by 5 bases, with 16 bases between. CDR1 is DFQATT and CDR2 is SNEGSKA in the germline V gene (reference sequence). The CDR3 length is 14 residues. As DNA, the CDR3 is TGCAGTGCTAGGGGACCCTTCTTAGCGGAGACCCAGTACTTC. Protein product: CSARGPFLAETQYF.

This chain uses TRBV20-1 with TRBJ1-2; no reliable D call. This CDR3 is built from 16 residues. Trimming took off 2 bases at V and 8 bases at J, with 24 bases between the two ends. Looked up from germline, CDR1 is DFQATT and CDR2 is SNEGSKA (reference sequence). CDR3 nucleotides: TGCAGTGCTAGACCCTCGGGAGAGGGTCGATCGGGGGGCTACACCTTC. Translated, it gives CSARPSGEGRSGGYTF.

The chain uses TRBV4-2 and TRBJ2-3, with D possibly matching TRBD2 (7 bases). The CDR3 length is 15 residues. Germline loops: CDR1 LGHNA, CDR2 YNFKEQ. V dropped 0 bases and J dropped 7 bases, with 14 bases sitting between them. In DNA form, the CDR3 reads TGTGCCAGCAGCCAAGAGGTTGCGGGGGCAAATACGCAGTATTTT. Its protein product is CASSQEVAGANTQYF.

The chain combines TRBV6-1 with TRBJ1-2, with D possibly matching TRBD1 (6 bases). V lost 6 bases and J 4 bases, leaving 9 bases between the germline ends. Germline V gene sequence: CDR1 MNHNS, CDR2 SASEGT. This CDR3 is 12 amino acids long. CDR3 sequence (DNA): TGTGCCAGCAGCACAGGGATCTATGGCTACACCTTC. Its translation is CASSTGIYGYTF.

The CDR3 DNA is TGCAGTGCTATCTCTTTGGAAGGCAGGGGATTTTACAATCAGCCCCAGCATTTT. It is translated as CSAISLEGRGFYNQPQHF. This chain connects TRBV20-1 to TRBJ1-5, with D possibly matching TRBD1 (6 bases). From germline, CDR1 is DFQATT and CDR2 SNEGSKA (reference sequence). The V end lost 4 bases, the J end lost 3 bases, and 25 bases lay between the germline ends. There are 18 residues in the CDR3.

This clonotype was seen repeatedly, ten times or more. The V gene is TRBV7-2, the J gene TRBJ1-2, with D possibly matching TRBD1 (6 bases). With 5 bases removed from V and 7 bases from J, the gap between germline ends came to 17 bases. Germline V gene lookup returns CDR1 SGHTA and CDR2 FQGNSA. CDR3 size: 14 residues. CDR3 residues: CASSLQGESGGYTF. The CDR3 DNA is TGTGCCAGCAGCCTACAGGGAGAGTCGGGTGGCTACACCTTC. The variable domain in full, with the rest retrieved from reference TRBV7-2 and TRBJ1-2, is GAGVSQSPSNKVTEKGKDVELRCDPISGHTALYWYRQSLGQGLEFLIYFQGNSAPDKSGLPSDRFSAERTGGSVSTLTIQRTQQEDSAVYLCASSLQGESGGYTFGSGTRLTVV.

V gene TRBV4-1 combines with J gene TRBJ1-6, with 8 bases matching TRBD1. Germline V gene data show CDR1 as MGHRA and CDR2 as YSYEKL. The junction had 6 bases not matched to a gene; V was cut back by 1 base and J by 7 bases. The CDR3 extends over 16 amino acids. CDR3 loop: CASSQAPGQANSPLHF. The CDR3 DNA reads as TGCGCCAGCAGCCAAGCGCCGGGACAGGCCAATTCACCCCTCCACTTT.

The V call is TRBV12-3 or TRBV12-4, the J call TRBJ1-5; 9 nucleotides line up with TRBD1. The trim removed 1 base at V and 6 bases at J, leaving 1 base unmatched. The CDR3 covers 14 residues. Here the CDR3 reads CASSLGDRVQPQHF. In DNA form, the CDR3 reads TGTGCCAGCAGTTTAGGGGACAGGGTTCAGCCCCAGCATTTT.

The table lists this clonotype with a count of one. The rearrangement joins TRBV2 to TRBJ2-5, with a possible D match to TRBD2 (6 bases). The germline V and J ends were trimmed by 7 bases and 3 bases, with 12 bases remaining between them. The CDR3 contains 13 residues. The germline gives CDR1 SNHLY, CDR2 FYNNEI. CDR3 in DNA: TGTGCCAGCAATCCTAGCGAGGAAGAGACCCAGTACTTC. This gives the protein CASNPSEEETQYF.

This clonotype was seen a few times. The rearrangement links TRBV3-1 to TRBJ2-4; weak D call: TRBD1 (6 bases). This CDR3 contains 12 residues. V gave up 3 bases and J gave up 16 bases, with 16 bases separating them. The germline CDR1 and CDR2 sequences are LGHDT and YNNKEL (reference sequence). The CDR3 region is CASSHGDKPLYF. In nucleotides, the CDR3 is TGTGCCAGCAGCCACGGGGACAAGCCGCTATACTTC.

The chain is built from TRBV4-2 and TRBJ1-1; no reliable D call. Germline V lookup: CDR1 LGHNA, CDR2 YNFKEQ. Trimming took 0 bases from V and 2 from J, leaving 10 bases between them. The CDR3 is made up of 15 amino acids. The CDR3 DNA sequence: TGTGCCAGCAGCCAAGAGGGGAAGAAAAACACTGAAGCTTTCTTT. Protein: CASSQEGKKNTEAFF.

The V gene is TRBV7-3, the J gene TRBJ2-3; 8 nucleotides line up with TRBD1. Trimming at V came to 5 bases and at J to 3 bases, leaving 4 bases not matched to a gene. The germline gives CDR1 SGHTA, CDR2 FQGTGA. The CDR3 sequence is 14 residues long. DNA for the CDR3: TGTGCCAGCAGCCGGACAGGGAGAACAGATACGCAGTATTTT. This codes for CASSRTGRTDTQYF. Full variable domain (outside the CDR3, taken from reference TRBV7-3 and TRBJ2-3): GAGVSQTPSNKVTEKGKYVELRCDPISGHTALYWYRQSLGQGPEFLIYFQGTGAADDSGLPNDRFFAVRPEGSVSTLKIQRTERGDSAVYLCASSRTGRTDTQYFGPGTRLTVL.

The rearrangement uses TRBV7-2 and TRBJ2-5; TRBD2 aligns across 11 bases. The length of the CDR3 is 15 residues. Germline loops: CDR1 SGHTA, CDR2 FQGNSA. The junction had 5 bases not matched to a gene; V was cut back by 4 bases and J by 4 bases. CDR3 sequence reads: CASSSIAGGLETQYF. The CDR3 DNA is TGTGCCAGCAGCTCGATAGCGGGGGGGCTAGAGACCCAGTACTTC.

V usage is TRBV6-2 or TRBV6-3 and J usage is TRBJ2-1, with D perhaps TRBD1 or TRBD2 (5 bases each). Trimming cost V 6 bases and J 9 bases, with 21 bases left between them. This CDR3 is 15 amino acids long. CDR1 is MNHEY, CDR2 SVGEGT, per germline. This CDR3 is CASSGARATISEQFF. CDR3 bases: TGTGCCAGCAGCGGGGCGCGGGCTACCATCTCTGAGCAGTTCTTC.

This clonotype showed up just a few times. The CDR3 DNA reads as TGCAGTGCGAGGGCCCCGGGACAGGGCTCCTACAATGAGCAGTTCTTC. As protein: CSARAPGQGSYNEQFF. The genes are TRBV20-1 and TRBJ2-1; 9 nucleotides agree with TRBD1. The CDR3 loop spans 16 amino acids. Trimming removed 6 bases from V and 0 bases from J; junction bases left unmatched: 9. Germline-derived CDR1 and CDR2 are DFQATT and SNEGSKA (reference sequence).

This chain connects TRBV20-1 to TRBJ1-2; D gene uncertain. Trimming took off 6 bases at V and 0 bases at J, with 14 bases between the two ends. The CDR3 consists of 14 residues. From germline, CDR1 is DFQATT and CDR2 SNEGSKA (reference sequence). The CDR3 here is CSATVGVANYGYTF. CDR3 DNA sequence: TGCAGTGCCACCGTTGGAGTCGCTAACTATGGCTACACCTTC.